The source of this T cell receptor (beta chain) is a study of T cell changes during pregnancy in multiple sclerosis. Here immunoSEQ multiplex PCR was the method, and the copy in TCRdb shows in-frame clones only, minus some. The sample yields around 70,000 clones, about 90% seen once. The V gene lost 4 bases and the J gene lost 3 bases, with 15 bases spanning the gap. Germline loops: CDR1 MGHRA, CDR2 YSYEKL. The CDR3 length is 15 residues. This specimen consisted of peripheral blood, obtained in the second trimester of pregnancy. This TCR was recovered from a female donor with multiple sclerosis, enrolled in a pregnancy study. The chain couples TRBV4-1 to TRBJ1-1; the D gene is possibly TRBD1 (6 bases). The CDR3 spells CASSRLIGQYTEAFF. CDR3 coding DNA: TGCGCCAGCAGCCGCTTGATCGGACAGTACACTGAAGCTTTCTTT.